This T cell receptor (beta chain) is from a study of blood T cell repertoires in COVID-19. About the study: From T cells, B-cell-depleted T cells, or PBMCs came the material, which was cDNA or gDNA.

In the original analysis: Reference gene primer amplification gave nucleated cell count estimates. The protocol was immunoSEQ multiplex PCR, while the TCRdb copy is restricted to in-frame clones and leaves out a portion. D and trimming were read from the DNA, whereas the V and J calls and clone size are those reported in that table. The sample shows a few hundred thousand clones, approximately 90% of them seen only once. The germline V and J ends were trimmed by 2 bases and 1 base, with 15 bases remaining between them. In germline, CDR1 is SGHDN, CDR2 FVKESK. This CDR3 is 16 amino acids long. The sequenced sample was peripheral blood. This TCR derives from a man aged 55 to 70 who had recovered from COVID-19. The chain uses TRBV14 and TRBJ2-7; the D is unclear. The CDR3 is CASSQYQRGASYEQYF. For the CDR3, the DNA is TGTGCCAGCAGCCAATACCAACGAGGAGCGTCCTACGAGCAGTACTTC.